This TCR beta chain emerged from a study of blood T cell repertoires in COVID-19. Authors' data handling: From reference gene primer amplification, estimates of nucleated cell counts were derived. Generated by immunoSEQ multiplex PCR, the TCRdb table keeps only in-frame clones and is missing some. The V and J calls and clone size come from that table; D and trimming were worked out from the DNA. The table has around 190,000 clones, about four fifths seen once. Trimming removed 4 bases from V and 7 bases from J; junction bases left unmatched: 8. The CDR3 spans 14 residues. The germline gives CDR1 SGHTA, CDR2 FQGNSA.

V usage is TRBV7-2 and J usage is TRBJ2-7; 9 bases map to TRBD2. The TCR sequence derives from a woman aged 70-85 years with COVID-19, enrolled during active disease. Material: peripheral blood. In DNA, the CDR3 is TGTGCCAGCAGCTCGGGACTAGCCTCTACGGAGCAGTACTTC. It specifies CASSSGLASTEQYF.